This T cell receptor beta chain was documented in a study of blood T cell repertoires in COVID-19. For the study at large: Researchers got acute and convalescent COVID-19 samples from the United States, Italy and Spain. T cells, B-cell-depleted T cells, or PBMCs supplied cDNA or gDNA.

Authors' methods: Estimation of nucleated cell counts was performed using reference gene primer amplification. The data were produced by immunoSEQ multiplex PCR, yet TCRdb's version contains in-frame clones alone and is incomplete. The V and J calls and clone size come from that table; D and trimming were worked out from the DNA. The sample has 100,000 to 150,000 clones; 80% to 95% are singletons. The CDR3 has 17 residues. CDR1 is MNHNY, CDR2 SVGAGI, per germline (reference sequence). Trimming at V came to 5 bases and at J to 2 bases, leaving 9 bases not matched to a gene. Seattle cases were enrolled at active infection and followed longitudinally.

The specimen was peripheral blood. This TCR was recovered from a man between 45 and 60 years old with COVID-19, enrolled during active disease. The genes are TRBV6-6 and TRBJ2-6; TRBD1 aligns across 7 bases. The DNA for the CDR3 is TGTGCCAGCAGTCGTTATCGGGACAGTACTGGGGCCAACGTCCTGACTTTC. Translated: CASSRYRDSTGANVLTF.